The entry below describes one TCR beta chain. What it binds is unknown. Germline V gene sequence: CDR1 KGHDR, CDR2 SFDVKD. The CDR3 extends over 16 amino acids. With 7 bases removed from V and 7 bases from J, the gap between germline ends came to 21 bases. The data were obtained in a study of human T cells and chemical hapten exposure. Broader study findings: The study found that PT1 expanded TCR counts correlated positively with patch test score. Compared with pre-sensitization or healthy control sets, expanded TCRs clustered more. TCRs exceeding 1 in 1000 frequency stayed unchanged with DPC sensitization.

TCRdb used MiXCR to reprocess the RACE reads, holding one entry per CDR3 protein. The profile shows a few hundred thousand distinct CDR3 sequences, about 6% of them singletons. The sample's time point: patch test 2, 6 weeks after DPC sensitization. Sample treatment: therapeutic diphenylcyclopropenone sensitization with weekly scalp DPC. The chain carries TRBV24-1 and TRBJ2-2; D assignment may be TRBD1 or TRBD2 (5 bases each). This TCR derives from a young woman with alopecia areata. Some clones in this sample may be carry-over from other donors' samples. The sample was whole blood, taken in connection with sensitization to the hapten diphenylcyclopropenone (DPC). CDR3 nucleotide sequence: TGTGCCACCAGCCTACCGGAAGGGACCGGCGGCGGGGAGCTGTTTTTT. It is translated as CATSLPEGTGGGELFF.